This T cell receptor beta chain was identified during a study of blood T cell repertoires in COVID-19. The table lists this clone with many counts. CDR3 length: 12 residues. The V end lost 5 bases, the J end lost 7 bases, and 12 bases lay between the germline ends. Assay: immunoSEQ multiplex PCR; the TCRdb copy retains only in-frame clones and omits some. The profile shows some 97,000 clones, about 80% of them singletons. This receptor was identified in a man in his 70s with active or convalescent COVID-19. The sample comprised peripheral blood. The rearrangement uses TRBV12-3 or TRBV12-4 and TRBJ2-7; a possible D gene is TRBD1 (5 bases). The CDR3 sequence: CASSPDSLEQYF. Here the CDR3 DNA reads TGTGCCAGCAGTCCCGACAGCCTGGAGCAGTACTTC.